This T cell receptor (beta chain) was captured by sequencing in a study of beta chain features in type 1 diabetes. Investigators reverse transcribed all isolated RNA, so they sequenced expressed TCRB transcripts. Sequencing used immunoSEQ multiplex PCR; TCRdb keeps in-frame clones, though not all of them. The top ten hold about 0.025% of the sample, which has 810,000 or so clones, roughly a sixth seen once. This clone was counted between two and nine times. The sequencing sample was made of naive CD4+ T cells from blood. The source is a woman between 18 and 29 years old in good health.

CDR3 in amino acids: CSVVTGEKYNEQFF. CDR3 coding DNA: TGCAGCGTTGTTACAGGAGAAAAATACAATGAGCAGTTCTTC. This sequence joins TRBV29-1 and TRBJ2-1; TRBD1 might be the D (5 bases). The CDR3 totals 14 residues. Germline values: CDR1 SQVTM, CDR2 ANQGSEA. The V end lost 4 bases, the J end lost 4 bases, and 14 bases lay between the germline ends.